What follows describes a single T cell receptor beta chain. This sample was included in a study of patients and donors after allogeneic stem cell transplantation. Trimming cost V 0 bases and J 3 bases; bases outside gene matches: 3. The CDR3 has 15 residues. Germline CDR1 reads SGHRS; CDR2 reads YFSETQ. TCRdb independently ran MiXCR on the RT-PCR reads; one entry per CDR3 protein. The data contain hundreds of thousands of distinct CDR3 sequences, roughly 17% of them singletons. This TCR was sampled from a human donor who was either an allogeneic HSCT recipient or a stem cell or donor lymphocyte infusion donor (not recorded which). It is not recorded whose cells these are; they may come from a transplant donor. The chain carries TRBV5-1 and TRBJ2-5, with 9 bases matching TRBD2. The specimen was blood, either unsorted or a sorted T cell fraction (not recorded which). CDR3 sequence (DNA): TGCGCCAGCAGCTTGGGCGTAGCGGGGGAAGAGACCCAGTACTTC. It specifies CASSLGVAGEETQYF.